The 30 T cell receptor beta chains in this list originate from one sample, sequenced in a study of cytomegalovirus exposure and HLA in healthy donors. Researchers ran the PCR with 60 Vbeta and 13 Jbeta primers. Produced via immunoSEQ multiplex PCR; TCRdb's table is partial and in-frame only. The sample shows fewer than 90,000 clones, approximately 72% of them seen only once. The specimen was PBMCs. The receptors come from a man aged 25 to 40 in good health and CMV-seropositive.

The CDR3 nucleotides read TGTGCCAGCTCGGCGGGACAGGGTGTGGGGAATCAGCCCCAGCATTTT. This translates into CASSAGQGVGNQPQHF. The chain employs TRBV28 and TRBJ1-5; 9 nucleotides agree with TRBD1. Germline CDR1 MDHEN, CDR2 SYDVKM. The CDR3 has 16 amino acids. V was pared by 8 bases and J by 4 bases, with 12 bases of the junction left unmatched.

The V call is TRBV19, the J call TRBJ1-2, with 7 nucleotides matching TRBD1. The CDR3 is 15 residues long. Per the germline V gene, CDR1 is LNHDA and CDR2 is SQIVND (reference sequence). The junction had 7 bases not matched to a gene; V was cut back by 3 bases and J by 3 bases. The CDR3 DNA follows: TGTGCCAGTAGTATCGGGACCGGGACAGACTATGGCTACACCTTC. As protein: CASSIGTGTDYGYTF.

This clone has more than one count but fewer than ten. V usage is TRBV2 and J usage is TRBJ2-1; 11 bases are shared with TRBD2. Germline V CDR1 and CDR2: SNHLY, FYNNEI. The J segment lost 6 bases and the V segment lost 6 bases, leaving 7 bases of the junction unmatched. The CDR3 extends over 15 amino acids. The CDR3 spells CASRRSGGASNEQFF. DNA of the CDR3: TGTGCCAGCAGGCGTAGCGGGGGGGCCTCCAATGAGCAGTTCTTC.

The CDR3 region is CATSGRSGNQPQHF. DNA of the CDR3: TGTGCCACCAGCGGGCGAAGTGGCAATCAGCCCCAGCATTTT. The chain is built from TRBV15 and TRBJ1-5; D remains ambiguous. CDR1 LNHNV and CDR2 YYDKDF come from the germline V gene (reference sequence). The V end lost 5 bases, the J end lost 2 bases, and 10 bases lay between the germline ends. The length of the CDR3 is 14 residues.

The V call is TRBV25-1, the J call TRBJ1-4, with D perhaps matching TRBD1 (6 bases). The CDR3 runs 15 residues. V was trimmed by 5 bases and J by 0 bases, leaving 10 bases between them. CDR1 and CDR2 from the germline V gene are MGHDK and SYGVNS. CDR3 sequence reads: CASSQGWTTNEKLFF. The CDR3 region has the DNA TGTGCCAGCAGTCAGGGGTGGACAACTAATGAAAAACTGTTTTTT.

This clone has a single count. This chain links TRBV7-2 with TRBJ1-1; D is ambiguous. Trimming shortened V by 5 bases and J by 4 bases, and 20 bases separated the two germline ends. The CDR3 sequence is 16 residues long. The germline V gene encodes CDR1 SGHTA and CDR2 FQGNSA. Written as DNA, the CDR3 is TGTGCCAGCAGCCCGGGCTGGCGGGGTGGTGGCACTGAAGCTTTCTTT. This translates into CASSPGWRGGGTEAFF.

V usage is TRBV29-1 and J usage is TRBJ1-1; D gene uncertain. Germline loops: CDR1 SQVTM, CDR2 ANQGSEA. Trimming removed 5 bases at V and 1 base at J, with 8 bases between. CDR3 size: 12 residues. The CDR3 region is CSVKRRNTEAFF. For the CDR3, the DNA is TGCAGCGTTAAGCGGCGGAACACTGAAGCTTTCTTT.

This rearrangement joins TRBV5-1 to TRBJ1-6; no reliable D call. V lost 0 bases and J lost 10, with 14 bases in between. Germline CDR1 is SGHRS and CDR2 is YFSETQ. The CDR3 has 15 amino acids. CDR3 residues: CASSLVESGKSPLHF. CDR3 in DNA: TGCGCCAGCAGCTTGGTTGAGAGTGGTAAATCACCCCTCCACTTT.

This chain links TRBV5-1 with TRBJ2-1; D is possibly TRBD1 (5 bases). This CDR3 spans 17 amino acids. CDR1 is SGHRS, CDR2 YFSETQ, per germline. The V end was cut by 3 bases, the J end by 3 bases, with 19 bases between. In DNA form, the CDR3 reads TGCGCCAGCAGCTCTCAACAAGGGGCCGCCAGCTACAATGAGCAGTTCTTC. This encodes CASSSQQGAASYNEQFF.

The rearrangement joins TRBV7-8 to TRBJ2-7; D gene uncertain. The CDR3 is 12 residues long. Germline-derived CDR1 and CDR2 are SGHVS and FQNEAQ. V shed 5 bases and J shed 3 bases, with 8 bases lying between them. The CDR3, as DNA: TGTGCCAGCAGCCCTACAGACTACGAGCAGTACTTC. Translation gives CASSPTDYEQYF.

V is TRBV6-6 and J is TRBJ2-1, with D tentatively TRBD2 (5 bases). The V end lost 4 bases, the J end lost 6 bases, and 13 bases lay between the germline ends. Looked up from germline, CDR1 is MNHNY and CDR2 is SVGAGI (reference sequence). The CDR3 extends over 14 amino acids. The CDR3 reads CASSSELGGNEQFF. As DNA, the CDR3 is TGTGCCAGCAGTTCCGAACTAGGTGGCAATGAGCAGTTCTTC.

This chain links TRBV6-6 with TRBJ1-1; 7 positions match TRBD1. Germline V lookup: CDR1 MNHNY, CDR2 SVGAGI (reference sequence). V lost 6 bases and J lost 4; bases outside the gene matches: 11. This CDR3 contains 15 residues. Here the CDR3 DNA reads TGTGCCAGCAGACCCGGACAGGTAGTAGGCACTGAAGCTTTCTTT. Translated, it gives CASRPGQVVGTEAFF.

Here the CDR3 reads CASSPGTSGYEQYF. In DNA, the CDR3 is TGTGCCAGCAGCCCCGGGACTAGCGGATACGAGCAGTACTTC. The gene calls are TRBV13 and TRBJ2-7, with TRBD2 matching 11 bases. Trimming took 5 bases from V and 4 from J; bases not matched to a gene: 4. The CDR3 loop spans 14 amino acids. CDR1 is PRHDT, CDR2 FYEKMQ, per germline (reference sequence).

V and J are TRBV15 and TRBJ2-1, with 8 bases matching TRBD1. V was clipped by 5 bases and J by 3 bases; unmatched bases: 3. From germline, CDR1 is LNHNV and CDR2 YYDKDF (reference sequence). CDR3 length: 14 residues. The CDR3 bases are TGTGCCACCAGCCGACAGGGGAGCTACAATGAGCAGTTCTTC. Translated, it gives CATSRQGSYNEQFF.

This clone was observed a few times. The V gene is TRBV10-1, the J gene TRBJ2-7; D call uncertain. V shed 0 bases and J shed 7 bases, with 10 bases lying between them. Germline V gene sequence: CDR1 WNHNN, CDR2 SYGVQD (reference sequence). The CDR3 length is 13 residues. The CDR3 DNA follows: TGCGCCAGCAGTGAGTCCTGGCCTCCGGAGCAGTACTTC. It translates to CASSESWPPEQYF.

Here the CDR3 DNA reads TGTGCCAGCAGCGTCCGGGACACCTTCTACGAGCAGTACTTC. Its protein product is CASSVRDTFYEQYF. The chain has TRBV7-9 and TRBJ2-7; D might be TRBD1 (6 bases). Trimming pared 5 bases from V and 3 bases from J, leaving 14 bases between. Germline loops: CDR1 SEHNR, CDR2 FQNEAQ (reference sequence). This CDR3 comprises 14 residues.

This clone has ten or more counts. The gene calls are TRBV6-4 and TRBJ2-3; D gene ambiguous. This CDR3 comprises 14 residues. Germline V gene sequence: CDR1 MRHNA, CDR2 SNTAGT. V lost 5 bases and J lost 3, with 12 bases in between. CDR3 amino acids: CASSQDQATDTQYF. The DNA of the CDR3 is TGTGCCAGCAGTCAGGATCAAGCTACAGATACGCAGTATTTT.

A word on this clone: The sample carries other DNA sequences with the same CDR3. The genes are TRBV30 and TRBJ1-3, with D possibly being TRBD1 (5 bases). Germline CDR1 GTSNPN, CDR2 SVGIG (reference sequence). The CDR3 sequence is 12 residues long. The CDR3 DNA is TGTTACGGACACAGCTCTGGAAACACCATATATTTT. Translation gives CYGHSSGNTIYF.

This chain joins TRBV30 and TRBJ2-3; D may be TRBD1 (5 bases). With 5 bases removed from V and 1 base from J, the gap between germline ends came to 10 bases. Germline V gene sequence: CDR1 GTSNPN, CDR2 SVGIG (reference sequence). This CDR3 region has 13 residues. CDR3 residues: CAWSDIRTDTQYF. CDR3 DNA: TGTGCCTGGTCGGACATACGCACAGATACGCAGTATTTT.

The chain links TRBV6-5 to TRBJ2-5; D is possibly TRBD1 (6 bases). CDR1 and CDR2 from the germline V gene are MNHEY and SVGAGI. The length of the CDR3 is 15 residues. Trimming shortened V by 0 bases and J by 5 bases, and 13 bases separated the two germline ends. This CDR3 is CASSYSAGEAETQYF. The CDR3 DNA follows: TGTGCCAGCAGTTACTCGGCAGGGGAAGCGGAGACCCAGTACTTC.

This chain joins TRBV7-8 and TRBJ2-1; 9 nucleotides align to TRBD1. V lost 3 bases to trimming and J lost 7 bases; unmatched junction nucleotides: 7. The CDR3 is 15 amino acids. The germline gives CDR1 SGHVS, CDR2 FQNEAQ. The DNA for the CDR3 is TGTGCCAGCAGCTTCCGGGACAGGGCGGTGAATGAGCAGTTCTTC. This gives the protein CASSFRDRAVNEQFF.

This clone was detected a few times. The V call is TRBV5-8, the J call TRBJ2-1; 7 bases fit TRBD1. Unmatched junction bases numbered 7, after V lost 5 bases and J lost 5 bases. Germline loops: CDR1 SGHTS, CDR2 YDEGEE. The CDR3 totals 14 residues. As DNA, the CDR3 is TGTGCCAGCAGAAAACGGGACAGAGACAATGAGCAGTTCTTC. This gives the protein CASRKRDRDNEQFF.

In this sample, this clone turned up a few times. The J gene is TRBJ2-2, the V gene TRBV7-2; D is uncertain. The V gene lost 3 bases and the J gene lost 6 bases, with 8 bases spanning the gap. The CDR3 has 13 amino acids. CDR1 and CDR2 (germline): SGHTA, FQGNSA. The CDR3 sequence is CASSLARPGELFF. In DNA, the CDR3 is TGTGCCAGCAGCTTGGCCCGTCCCGGGGAGCTGTTTTTT.

The rearrangement uses TRBV25-1 and TRBJ1-2, with 11 positions matching TRBD1. The V gene's germline CDR1 is MGHDK and CDR2 SYGVNS. The CDR3 is made up of 14 amino acids. With 7 bases clipped from V and 4 bases from J, the junction kept 5 bases outside the gene matches. The CDR3 DNA follows: TGTGCCAGCACAGGACAGGGGGCAAGCTATGGCTACACCTTC. Translation: CASTGQGASYGYTF.

This chain joins TRBV27 and TRBJ2-7; 9 bases are shared with TRBD1. Germline CDR1 MNHEY, CDR2 SMNVEV (reference sequence). The J segment lost 3 bases and the V segment lost 0 bases, leaving 12 bases of the junction unmatched. There are 18 residues in the CDR3. CDR3 region: CASSLSGTGSTRNYEQYF. CDR3 nucleotides: TGTGCCAGCAGTTTATCCGGGACAGGGTCGACCAGAAACTACGAGCAGTACTTC.

V is TRBV4-2 and J is TRBJ2-1; 8 nucleotides match TRBD2. The CDR3 contains 15 residues. Germline values: CDR1 LGHNA, CDR2 YNFKEQ. V lost 1 base to trimming and J lost 9 bases; unmatched junction nucleotides: 8. The CDR3 DNA follows: TGTGCCAGCAGCCAAGTATCGGGGGGGGCCGGTGAGCAGTTCTTC. Its protein product is CASSQVSGGAGEQFF.

This clone was detected a few times. The genes are TRBV4-1 and TRBJ1-5; D gene uncertain. Germline V lookup: CDR1 MGHRA, CDR2 YSYEKL. This CDR3 has 15 amino acids. Trimming took off 6 bases at V and 0 bases at J, with 12 bases between the two ends. CDR3 coding DNA: TGCGCCAGCAGTTACGTCGCGGATAGCAATCAGCCCCAGCATTTT. Translating gives CASSYVADSNQPQHF.

The count of this clone is one. This chain joins TRBV7-2 and TRBJ2-5; 15 nucleotides agree with TRBD2. Germline CDR1 SGHTA, CDR2 FQGNSA. This CDR3 spans 16 amino acids. The J segment lost 5 bases and the V segment lost 5 bases, leaving 6 bases of the junction unmatched. The CDR3 DNA sequence: TGTGCCAGCAGCAAGGGACTAGCGGGGGGAGAGGAGACCCAGTACTTC. Translation: CASSKGLAGGEETQYF.

The sample holds a few counts of this clone. The V and J genes are TRBV2 and TRBJ2-6; D might be TRBD1 (6 bases). V lost 9 bases and J 2 bases, leaving 11 bases between the germline ends. CDR3 size: 14 residues. Germline loops: CDR1 SNHLY, CDR2 FYNNEI. The DNA for the CDR3 is TGTGCCAGGAACAGGGCTCCTGGGGCCAACGTCCTGACTTTC. Its translation: CARNRAPGANVLTF.

This clone was seen a few times. The J gene is TRBJ1-2, the V gene TRBV19; D is possibly TRBD1 (6 bases). The V gene lost 5 bases and the J gene lost 4 bases, with 17 bases spanning the gap. This CDR3 is built from 15 residues. Per germline, CDR1 LNHDA and CDR2 SQIVND (reference sequence). CDR3 in DNA: TGTGCCAGTAGTCCAGGGGACAAGCTACTCTATGGCTACACCTTC. The encoded protein is CASSPGDKLLYGYTF.